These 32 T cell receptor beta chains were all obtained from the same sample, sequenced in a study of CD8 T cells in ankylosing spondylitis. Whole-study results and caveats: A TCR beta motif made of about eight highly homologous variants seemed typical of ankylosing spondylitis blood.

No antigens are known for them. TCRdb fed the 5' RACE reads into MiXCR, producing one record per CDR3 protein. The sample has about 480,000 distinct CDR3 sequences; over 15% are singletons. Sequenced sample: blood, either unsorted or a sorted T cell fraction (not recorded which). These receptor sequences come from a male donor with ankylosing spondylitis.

CDR3 sequence (DNA): TGTGCTAGTGGTTTGGCGCCCCCGATGGGAGACGAAGAGACCCAGTACTTC. It translates to CASGLAPPMGDEETQYF. This chain joins TRBV12-5 and TRBJ2-5; possible D gene TRBD2, 5 bases. CDR3 size: 17 residues. In germline, CDR1 is LGHNT, CDR2 FRNRAP. V lost 1 base, J lost 3 bases, and 18 bases lay in between.

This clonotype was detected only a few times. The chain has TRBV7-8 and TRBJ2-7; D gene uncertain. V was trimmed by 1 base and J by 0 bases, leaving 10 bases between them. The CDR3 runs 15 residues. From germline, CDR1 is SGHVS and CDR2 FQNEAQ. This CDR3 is CASSLGGSLSYEQYF. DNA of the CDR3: TGTGCCAGCAGCTTAGGGGGATCCCTCTCCTACGAGCAGTACTTC.

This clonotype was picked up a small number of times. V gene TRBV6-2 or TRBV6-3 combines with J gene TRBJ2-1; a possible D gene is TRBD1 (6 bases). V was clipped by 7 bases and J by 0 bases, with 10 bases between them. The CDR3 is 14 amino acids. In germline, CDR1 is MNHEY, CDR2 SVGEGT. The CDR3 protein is CASTQGGSYNEQFF. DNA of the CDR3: TGTGCCAGCACCCAAGGGGGCTCCTACAATGAGCAGTTCTTC.

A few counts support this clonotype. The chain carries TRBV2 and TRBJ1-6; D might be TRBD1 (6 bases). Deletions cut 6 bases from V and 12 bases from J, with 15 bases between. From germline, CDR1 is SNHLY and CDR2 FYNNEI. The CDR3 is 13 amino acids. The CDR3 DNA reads TGTGCCAGCAGCTCCCCAGGGGTGGGACCCCTCCACTTT. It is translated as CASSSPGVGPLHF.

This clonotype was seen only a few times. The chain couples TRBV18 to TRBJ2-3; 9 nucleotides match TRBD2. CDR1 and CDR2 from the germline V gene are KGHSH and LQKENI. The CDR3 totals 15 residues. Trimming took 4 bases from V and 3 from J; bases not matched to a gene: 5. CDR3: CASSLQRGDTDTQYF. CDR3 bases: TGTGCCAGCTCACTACAGCGGGGGGATACAGATACGCAGTATTTT.

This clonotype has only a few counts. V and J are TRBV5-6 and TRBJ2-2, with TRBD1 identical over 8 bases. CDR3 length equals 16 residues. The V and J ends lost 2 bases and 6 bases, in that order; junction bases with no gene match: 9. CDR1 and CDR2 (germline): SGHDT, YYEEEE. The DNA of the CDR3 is TGTGCCAGCAGCTTAGGAGTCAGGGGGCGCGCCGGGGAGCTGTTTTTT. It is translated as CASSLGVRGRAGELFF.

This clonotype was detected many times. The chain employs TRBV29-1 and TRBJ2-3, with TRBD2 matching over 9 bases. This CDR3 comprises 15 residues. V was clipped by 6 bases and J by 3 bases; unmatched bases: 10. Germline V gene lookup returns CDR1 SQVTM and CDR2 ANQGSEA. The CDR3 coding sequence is TGCAGCGTCACGCCGACTCTAGCGGGGACAGATACGCAGTATTTT. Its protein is CSVTPTLAGTDTQYF.

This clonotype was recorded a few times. CDR3 residues: CASSQDSSGTSNTGELFF. CDR3 nucleotides: TGTGCCAGCAGCCAAGACTCTAGCGGGACCTCGAACACCGGGGAGCTGTTTTTT. V usage is TRBV4-2 and J usage is TRBJ2-2; 9 bases are shared with TRBD2. Losses at the gene ends were 0 bases for V and 0 bases for J; bases not matched to a gene: 5. Germline CDR1 and CDR2: LGHNA and YNFKEQ. The CDR3 consists of 18 residues.

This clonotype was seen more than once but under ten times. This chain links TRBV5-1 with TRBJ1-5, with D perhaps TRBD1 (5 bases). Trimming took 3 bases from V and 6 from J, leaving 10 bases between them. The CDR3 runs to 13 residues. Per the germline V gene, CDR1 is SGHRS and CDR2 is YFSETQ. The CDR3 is CASSSEGSQPQHF. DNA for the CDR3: TGCGCCAGCAGCTCCGAGGGGAGTCAGCCCCAGCATTTT.

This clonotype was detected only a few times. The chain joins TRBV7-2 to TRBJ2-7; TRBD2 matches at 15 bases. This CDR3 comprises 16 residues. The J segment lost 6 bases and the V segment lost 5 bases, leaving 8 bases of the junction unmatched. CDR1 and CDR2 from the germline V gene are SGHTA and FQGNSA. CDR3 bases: TGTGCCAGCAGCGAGGGACTAGCGGGAGGTTATAGCGAGCAGTACTTC. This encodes CASSEGLAGGYSEQYF. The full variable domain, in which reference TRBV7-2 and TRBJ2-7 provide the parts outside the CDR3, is GAGVSQSPSNKVTEKGKDVELRCDPISGHTALYWYRQSLGQGLEFLIYFQGNSAPDKSGLPSDRFSAERTGGSVSTLTIQRTQQEDSAVYLCASSEGLAGGYSEQYFGPGTRLTVT.

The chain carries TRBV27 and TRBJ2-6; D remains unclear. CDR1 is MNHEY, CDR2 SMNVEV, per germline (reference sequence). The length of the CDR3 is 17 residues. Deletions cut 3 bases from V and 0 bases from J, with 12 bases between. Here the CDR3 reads CASSLVFPYSGANVLTF. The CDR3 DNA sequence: TGTGCCAGCAGTTTGGTGTTCCCCTACTCTGGGGCCAACGTCCTGACTTTC.

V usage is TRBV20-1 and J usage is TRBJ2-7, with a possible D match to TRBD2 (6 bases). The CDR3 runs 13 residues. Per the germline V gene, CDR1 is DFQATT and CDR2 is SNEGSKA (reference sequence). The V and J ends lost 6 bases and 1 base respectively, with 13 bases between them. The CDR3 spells CSARSGLSYEQYF. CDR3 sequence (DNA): TGCAGTGCCCGGTCGGGACTTTCCTACGAGCAGTACTTC.

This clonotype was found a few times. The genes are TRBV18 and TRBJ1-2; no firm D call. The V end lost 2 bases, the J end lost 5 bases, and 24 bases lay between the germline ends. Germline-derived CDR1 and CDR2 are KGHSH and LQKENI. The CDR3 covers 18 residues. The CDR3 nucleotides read TGTGCCAGCTCACCAGACTCCGACCCGACGGCCTTAGGATATGGCTACACCTTC. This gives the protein CASSPDSDPTALGYGYTF.

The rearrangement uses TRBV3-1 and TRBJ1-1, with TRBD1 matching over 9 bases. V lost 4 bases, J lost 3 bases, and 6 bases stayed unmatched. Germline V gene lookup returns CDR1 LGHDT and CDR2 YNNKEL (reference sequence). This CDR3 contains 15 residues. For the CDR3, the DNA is TGTGCCAGCAGCCCCACGGACAGGGGAGACACTGAAGCTTTCTTT. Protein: CASSPTDRGDTEAFF.

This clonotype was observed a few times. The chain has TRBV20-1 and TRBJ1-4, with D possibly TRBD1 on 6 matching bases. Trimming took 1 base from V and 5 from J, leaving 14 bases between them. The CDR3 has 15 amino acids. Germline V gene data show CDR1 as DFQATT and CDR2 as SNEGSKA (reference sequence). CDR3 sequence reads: CSARVGGAQNEKLFF. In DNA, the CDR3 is TGCAGTGCTAGAGTAGGGGGGGCACAAAATGAAAAACTGTTTTTT.

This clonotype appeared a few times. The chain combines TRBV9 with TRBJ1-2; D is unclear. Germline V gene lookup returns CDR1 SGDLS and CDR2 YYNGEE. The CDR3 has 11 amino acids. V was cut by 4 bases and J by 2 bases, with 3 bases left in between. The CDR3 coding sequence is TGTGCCAGCAGCCAAAACTATGGCTACACCTTC. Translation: CASSQNYGYTF.

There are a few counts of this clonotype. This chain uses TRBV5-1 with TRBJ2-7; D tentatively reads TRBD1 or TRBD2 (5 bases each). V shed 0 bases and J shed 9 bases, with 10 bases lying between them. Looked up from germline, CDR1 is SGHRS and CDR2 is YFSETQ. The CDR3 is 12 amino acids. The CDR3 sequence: CASSLEGTAQYF. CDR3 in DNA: TGCGCCAGCAGCTTGGAAGGGACCGCGCAGTACTTC.

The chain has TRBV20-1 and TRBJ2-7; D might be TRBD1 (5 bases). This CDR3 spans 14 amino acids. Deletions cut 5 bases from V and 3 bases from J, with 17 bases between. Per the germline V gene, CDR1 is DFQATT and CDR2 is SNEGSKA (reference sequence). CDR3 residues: CSAPDPRTFYEQYF. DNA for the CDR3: TGCAGTGCTCCGGACCCAAGGACATTCTACGAGCAGTACTTC.

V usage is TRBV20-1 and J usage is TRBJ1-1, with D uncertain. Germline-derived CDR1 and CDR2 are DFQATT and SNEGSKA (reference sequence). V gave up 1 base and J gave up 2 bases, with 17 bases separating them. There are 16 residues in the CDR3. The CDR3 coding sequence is TGCAGTGCTAGAGTCCCCGGGCGGCAGTCTAACACTGAAGCTTTCTTT. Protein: CSARVPGRQSNTEAFF.

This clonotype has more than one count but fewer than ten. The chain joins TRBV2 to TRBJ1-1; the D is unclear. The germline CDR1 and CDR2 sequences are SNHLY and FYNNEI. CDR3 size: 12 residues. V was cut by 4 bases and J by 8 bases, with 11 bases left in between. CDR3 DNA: TGTGCCAGCAGTGGTGGTTGGGTGGAAGCTTTCTTT. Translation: CASSGGWVEAFF.

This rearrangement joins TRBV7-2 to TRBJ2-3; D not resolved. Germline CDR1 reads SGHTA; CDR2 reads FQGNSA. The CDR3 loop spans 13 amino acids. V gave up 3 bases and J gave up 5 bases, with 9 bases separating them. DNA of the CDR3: TGTGCCAGCAGCTTTAGGTTGGTAGATACGCAGTATTTT. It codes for CASSFRLVDTQYF.

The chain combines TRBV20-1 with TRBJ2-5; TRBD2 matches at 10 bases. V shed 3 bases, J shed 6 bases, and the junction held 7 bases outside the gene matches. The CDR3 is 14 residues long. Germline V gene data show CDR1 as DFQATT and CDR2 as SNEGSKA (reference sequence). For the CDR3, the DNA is TGCAGTGCTAGCCGTGTAGCGGGGGGCCAGACCCAGTACTTC. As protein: CSASRVAGGQTQYF.

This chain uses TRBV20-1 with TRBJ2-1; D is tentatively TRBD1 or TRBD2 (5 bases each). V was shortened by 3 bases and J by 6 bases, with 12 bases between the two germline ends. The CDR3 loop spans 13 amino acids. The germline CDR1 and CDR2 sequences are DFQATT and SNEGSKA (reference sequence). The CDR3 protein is CSARSGRGNEQFF. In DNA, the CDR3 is TGCAGTGCTAGGTCGGGACGGGGCAATGAGCAGTTCTTC.

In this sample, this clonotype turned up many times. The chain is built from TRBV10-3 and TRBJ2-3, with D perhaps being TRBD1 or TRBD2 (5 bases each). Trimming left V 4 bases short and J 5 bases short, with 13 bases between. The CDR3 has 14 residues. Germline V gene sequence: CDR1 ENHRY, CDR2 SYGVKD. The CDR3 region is CAISAGRDGDTQYF. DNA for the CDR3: TGTGCCATCAGTGCGGGCAGGGACGGAGATACGCAGTATTTT.

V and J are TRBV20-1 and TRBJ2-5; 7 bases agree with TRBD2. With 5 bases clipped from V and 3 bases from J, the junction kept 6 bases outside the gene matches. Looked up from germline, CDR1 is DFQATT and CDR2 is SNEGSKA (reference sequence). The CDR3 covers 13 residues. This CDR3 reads CSAPLAGEETQYF. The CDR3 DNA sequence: TGCAGTGCTCCCCTGGCGGGGGAAGAGACCCAGTACTTC.

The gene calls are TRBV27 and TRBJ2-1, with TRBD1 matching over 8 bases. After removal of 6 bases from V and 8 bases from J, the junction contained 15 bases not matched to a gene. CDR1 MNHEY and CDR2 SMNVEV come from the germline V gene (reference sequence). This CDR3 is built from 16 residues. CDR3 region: CASRDRTGLVFDEQFF. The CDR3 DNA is TGTGCCAGCAGAGACAGGACAGGGTTAGTTTTCGATGAGCAGTTCTTC.

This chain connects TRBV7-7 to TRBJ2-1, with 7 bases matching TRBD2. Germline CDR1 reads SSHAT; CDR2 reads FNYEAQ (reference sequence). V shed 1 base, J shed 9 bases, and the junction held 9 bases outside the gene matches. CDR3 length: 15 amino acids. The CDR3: CASSLGSGGMGEQFF. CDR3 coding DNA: TGTGCCAGCAGCTTAGGGTCCGGGGGGATGGGTGAGCAGTTCTTC.

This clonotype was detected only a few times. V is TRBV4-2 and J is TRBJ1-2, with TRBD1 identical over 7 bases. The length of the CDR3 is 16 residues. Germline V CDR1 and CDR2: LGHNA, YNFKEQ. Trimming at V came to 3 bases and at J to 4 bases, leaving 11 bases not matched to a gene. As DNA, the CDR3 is TGTGCCAGCAGCCAGTCCCAAGGGACAGTTCCCTATGGCTACACCTTC. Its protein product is CASSQSQGTVPYGYTF.

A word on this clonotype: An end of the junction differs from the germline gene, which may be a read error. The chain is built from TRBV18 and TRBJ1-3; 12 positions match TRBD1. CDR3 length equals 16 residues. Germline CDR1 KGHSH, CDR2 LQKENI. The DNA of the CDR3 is TGTGCCAGCTCACCGGGACAGGGGGCTTCTGGAAACATCATATATTTT. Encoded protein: CASSPGQGASGNIIYF. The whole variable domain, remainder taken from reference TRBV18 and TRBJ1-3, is NAGVMQNPRHLVRRRGQEARLRCSPMKGHSHVYWYRQLPEEGLKFMVYLQKENIIDESGMPKERFSAEFPKEGPSILRIQQVVRGDSAAYFCASSPGQGASGNIIYFGEGSWLTVV.

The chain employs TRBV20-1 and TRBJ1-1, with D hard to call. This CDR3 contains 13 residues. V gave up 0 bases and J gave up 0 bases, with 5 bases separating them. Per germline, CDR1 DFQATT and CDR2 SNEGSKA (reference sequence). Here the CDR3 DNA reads TGCAGTGCTAGAGATCGGGTGAACACTGAAGCTTTCTTT. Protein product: CSARDRVNTEAFF.

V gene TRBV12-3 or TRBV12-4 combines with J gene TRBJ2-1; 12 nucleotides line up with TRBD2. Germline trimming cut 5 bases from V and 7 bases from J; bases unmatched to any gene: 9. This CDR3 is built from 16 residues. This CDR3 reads CASSGGGLAGPNEQFF. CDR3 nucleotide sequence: TGTGCCAGCAGTGGGGGAGGACTAGCGGGGCCTAATGAGCAGTTCTTC.

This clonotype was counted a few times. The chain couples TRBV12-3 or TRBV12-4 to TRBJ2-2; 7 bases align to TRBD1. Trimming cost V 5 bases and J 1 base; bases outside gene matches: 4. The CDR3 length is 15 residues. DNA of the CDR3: TGTGCCAGCAGTCTTGGACAGGAGAACACCGGGGAGCTGTTTTTT. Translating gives CASSLGQENTGELFF.